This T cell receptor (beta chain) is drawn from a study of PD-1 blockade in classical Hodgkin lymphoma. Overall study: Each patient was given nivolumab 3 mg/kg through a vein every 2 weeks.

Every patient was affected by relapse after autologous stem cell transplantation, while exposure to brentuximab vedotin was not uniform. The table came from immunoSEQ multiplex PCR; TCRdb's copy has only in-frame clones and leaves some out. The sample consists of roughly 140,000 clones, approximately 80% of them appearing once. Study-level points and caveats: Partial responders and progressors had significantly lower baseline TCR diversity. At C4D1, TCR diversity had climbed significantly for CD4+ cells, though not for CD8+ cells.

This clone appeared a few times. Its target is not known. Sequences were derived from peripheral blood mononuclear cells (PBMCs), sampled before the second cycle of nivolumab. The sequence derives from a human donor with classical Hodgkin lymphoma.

This CDR3 reads CASSVVALNTQYF. CDR3 sequence (DNA): TGTGCCAGCAGCGTAGTAGCGTTGAATACGCAGTATTTT. This chain connects TRBV9 to TRBJ2-3; a possible D gene is TRBD2 (5 bases). This CDR3 spans 13 amino acids. V was shortened by 0 bases and J by 7 bases, with 9 bases between the two germline ends. Per germline, CDR1 SGDLS and CDR2 YYNGEE.